Presented here are 9 T cell receptor beta chains from one specimen sequenced in a study of sequential checkpoint blockade in melanoma. The protocol was immunoSEQ multiplex PCR, while the TCRdb copy is restricted to in-frame clones and leaves out a portion. The sample carries fewer than 6,500 clones, approximately 20% recorded once. The treatment is: randomized to nivolumab then ipilimumab (arm A) or the reverse (arm B). Sequenced material: tumor tissue (inferred from file names), taken from a patient given nivolumab and ipilimumab in sequence. These receptors all stem from a human donor with melanoma.

This clone was recorded many times. The rearrangement links TRBV11-3 to TRBJ2-6; TRBD1 might be the D (6 bases). Germline assignment: CDR1 SGHNT and CDR2 YENEEA. V lost 2 bases to trimming and J lost 2 bases, with 7 bases between them. CDR3 length equals 15 residues. Written as DNA, the CDR3 is TGTGCCAGCAGCTTAACAGGGACTGGGGCCAACGTCCTGACTTTC. This gives the protein CASSLTGTGANVLTF.

At least ten counts were recorded for this clone. The CDR3 is CASSLTAGGRGDTQYF. The CDR3, as DNA: TGTGCCAGCAGCTTAACAGCGGGGGGGCGTGGAGATACGCAGTATTTT. The chain has TRBV11-3 and TRBJ2-3; 10 bases are shared with TRBD2. CDR1 SGHNT and CDR2 YENEEA come from the germline V gene. Trimming at V came to 2 bases and at J to 5 bases, leaving 7 bases not matched to a gene. The CDR3 has 16 residues.

The V gene is TRBV14, the J gene TRBJ2-1, with TRBD2 identical over 14 bases. The germline V gene encodes CDR1 SGHDN and CDR2 FVKESK. The CDR3 is 16 residues long. The V segment lost 6 bases and the J segment 9 bases; nucleotides outside the gene matches: 10. CDR3 DNA sequence: TGTGCCAGCAGGCAGACGACTAGCGGGAGGGCGAGTGAGCAGTTCTTC. Translation gives CASRQTTSGRASEQFF.

This clone was detected a few times. The rearrangement joins TRBV28 to TRBJ2-7; D uncertain. The V gene's germline CDR1 is MDHEN and CDR2 SYDVKM. Trimming took 6 bases from V and 3 from J, leaving 21 bases between them. There are 16 residues in the CDR3. The CDR3 region has the DNA TGTGCCAGCAGAGAATTGAAAGGGTCTCACTACTACGAGCAGTACTTC. Encoded protein: CASRELKGSHYYEQYF.

There are a few counts of this clone. V and J are TRBV19 and TRBJ1-2, with TRBD1 as a possible D gene (6 bases). CDR1 is LNHDA, CDR2 SQIVND, per germline (reference sequence). Trimming cost V 1 base and J 4 bases, with 10 bases left between them. The CDR3 loop spans 14 amino acids. In DNA, the CDR3 is TGTGCCAGTAGTATAGCAGGGGAATTCTATGGCTACACCTTC. Translated: CASSIAGEFYGYTF.

This clone occurred a few times. The V call is TRBV29-1, the J call TRBJ1-2; TRBD1 aligns across 8 bases. Per the germline V gene, CDR1 is SQVTM and CDR2 is ANQGSEA. V gave up 0 bases and J gave up 4 bases; unmatched junction bases: 4. CDR3 size: 14 residues. The CDR3 coding sequence is TGCAGCGTTGAAGATCTCGACAGGGGCTATGGCTACACCTTC. Translating gives CSVEDLDRGYGYTF.

This clone has a handful of counts. V usage is TRBV15 and J usage is TRBJ2-1, with D unresolved. The germline V and J ends were trimmed by 0 bases and 2 bases, with 5 bases remaining between them. This CDR3 spans 14 amino acids. CDR1 is LNHNV, CDR2 YYDKDF, per germline (reference sequence). The CDR3 here is CATSRDPAYNEQFF. CDR3 in DNA: TGTGCCACCAGCAGAGATCCGGCCTACAATGAGCAGTTCTTC.

This clone was seen only a few times. The chain links TRBV11-3 to TRBJ2-1; TRBD1 agrees at 10 bases. The germline V gene encodes CDR1 SGHNT and CDR2 YENEEA. V lost 4 bases, J lost 5 bases, and 5 bases stayed unmatched. The CDR3 is 15 amino acids. The CDR3, as DNA: TGTGCCAGCAGCTATGGGACAGGGGCCAACAATGAGCAGTTCTTC. This gives the protein CASSYGTGANNEQFF.

The rearrangement uses TRBV6-8 and TRBJ2-1, with D perhaps matching TRBD1 or TRBD2 (5 bases each). Germline-derived CDR1 and CDR2 are MNHGY and SAAAGT. This CDR3 is built from 16 residues. Trimming took off 2 bases at V and 8 bases at J, with 19 bases between the two ends. The CDR3 here is CASSYPGTAARDEQFF. In DNA, the CDR3 is TGTGCCAGCAGTTACCCCGGGACGGCCGCGAGGGATGAGCAGTTCTTC.